This T cell receptor (beta chain) was sequenced during a study of blood T cell repertoires in COVID-19. In the study overall: Collection of acute and convalescent COVID-19 samples took place in the United States, Italy and Spain. Sample material is recorded as cDNA or gDNA derived from T cells, B-cell-depleted T cells, or PBMCs.

Per the original methods: Estimation of nucleated cell counts was performed using reference gene primer amplification. Clones were sequenced by immunoSEQ multiplex PCR, and TCRdb holds only the in-frame ones, with some missing. For V, J and clone size, that table is used; D and trimming come from the DNA. The repertoire holds 200,000 to 300,000 clones, with around 85% as singletons. The receptor comes from an older woman with active or convalescent COVID-19. Sequenced input: peripheral blood.

The CDR3 bases are TGTGCCAGCAAGCAAGAGGGCAGGCAGAATCAGCCCCAGCATTTT. Residues: CASKQEGRQNQPQHF. The rearrangement joins TRBV2 to TRBJ1-5; D gene unclear. CDR1 and CDR2 from the germline V gene are SNHLY and FYNNEI. V lost 7 bases, J lost 4 bases, and 17 bases lay in between. The CDR3 is 15 residues long.